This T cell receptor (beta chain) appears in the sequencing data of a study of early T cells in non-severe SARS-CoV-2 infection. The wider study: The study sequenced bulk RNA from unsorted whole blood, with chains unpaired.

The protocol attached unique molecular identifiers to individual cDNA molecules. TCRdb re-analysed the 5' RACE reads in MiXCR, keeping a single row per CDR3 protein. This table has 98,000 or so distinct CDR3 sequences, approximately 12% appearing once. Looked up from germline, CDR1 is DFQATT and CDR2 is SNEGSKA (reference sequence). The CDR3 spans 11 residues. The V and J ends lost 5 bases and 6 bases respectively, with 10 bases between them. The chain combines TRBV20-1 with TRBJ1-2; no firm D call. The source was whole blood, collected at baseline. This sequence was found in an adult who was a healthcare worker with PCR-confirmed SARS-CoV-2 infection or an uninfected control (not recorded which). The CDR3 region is CSAYTVDGYTF. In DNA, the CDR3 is TGCAGTGCTTACACGGTAGATGGCTACACCTTC.